The following is a T cell receptor beta chain sequence with its context. The target antigen is unknown. This sample is drawn from a study of post-analysis software for immune sequencing data. CDR3 length: 12 amino acids. Trimming shortened V by 7 bases and J by 9 bases, and 17 bases separated the two germline ends. Germline-derived CDR1 and CDR2 are SGHRS and YFSETQ. Study observations and caveats: In patients, a few TRBV segments were more frequent than in controls, with TRBV5-6, TRBV5-1 and TRBV20-1 among them.

The library was made from cDNA and included unique molecular identifiers. MiXCR, applied by TCRdb to the PCR reads, yields one record per CDR3 protein. The repertoire holds 550,000 to 700,000 distinct CDR3 sequences, with around 40% as singletons. This TCR was recovered from a girl aged 10 to 17 with multiple sclerosis. The chain is built from TRBV5-1 and TRBJ2-7, with D possibly matching TRBD2 (5 bases). The sequenced material came from blood. The DNA of the CDR3 is TGCGCCAGCCGTGACCGAGGGAGCGGGCAGTACTTC. Translating it yields CASRDRGSGQYF.